Described below is a single T cell receptor (beta chain) sequence and its context. This sample is drawn from a study of control samples from healthy donors and cancer patients. Clones were read by immunoSEQ multiplex PCR, and TCRdb kept only the in-frame ones, dropping some. The sample includes about 130,000 clones, around 93% of them seen just once. Germline V gene lookup returns CDR1 MNHEY and CDR2 SVGEGT. V lost 0 bases and J lost 5; bases outside the gene matches: 14. There are 19 residues in the CDR3. This TCR came from a woman aged 45-65 years in good health. The sample was blood. The rearrangement links TRBV6-2 or TRBV6-3 to TRBJ2-3; 10 bases are a match to TRBD2. The CDR3 sequence is CASSYSVSNLAGERDTQYF. CDR3 in DNA: TGTGCCAGCAGTTACTCGGTCTCAAACCTAGCGGGGGAGAGAGATACGCAGTATTTT.